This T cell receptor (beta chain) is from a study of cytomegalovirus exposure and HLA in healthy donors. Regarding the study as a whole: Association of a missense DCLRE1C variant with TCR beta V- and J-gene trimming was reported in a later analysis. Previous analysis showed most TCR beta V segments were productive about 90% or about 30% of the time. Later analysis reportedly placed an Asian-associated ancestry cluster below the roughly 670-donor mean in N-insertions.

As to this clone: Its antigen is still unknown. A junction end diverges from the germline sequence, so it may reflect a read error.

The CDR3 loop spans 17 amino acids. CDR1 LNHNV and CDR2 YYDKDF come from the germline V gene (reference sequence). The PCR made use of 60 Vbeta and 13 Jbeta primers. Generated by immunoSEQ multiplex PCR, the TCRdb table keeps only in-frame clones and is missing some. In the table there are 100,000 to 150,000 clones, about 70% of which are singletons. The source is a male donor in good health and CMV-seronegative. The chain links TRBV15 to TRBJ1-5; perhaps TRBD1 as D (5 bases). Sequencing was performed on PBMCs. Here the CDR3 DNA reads TGTGCCACCAGCAGAGATGCGGGGCGAGTGAGCAGTCAGCCCCAGCATTTT. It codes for CATSRDAGRVSSQPQHF.